The rows below give T cell receptor beta chains drawn from one sample of a study of control samples from healthy donors and cancer patients. Libraries were prepared by immunoSEQ multiplex PCR; TCRdb keeps only in-frame clonotypes and omits some of them. The specimen's table records roughly 200,000 clones. The sample consisted of blood. The receptors come from a woman in her twenties or thirties in good health. Each CDR3 is given with its conserved first and last residue.

J gene: TRBJ1-6
V gene: TRBV6-5
CDR3 protein: CASSYSRQGNSPLHF

J gene: TRBJ2-3
V gene: TRBV6-2/TRBV6-3
CDR3 protein: CASSRIGPLDTQYF

J gene: TRBJ1-2
V gene: TRBV5-1
CDR3 protein: CASSRGSDYGYTF

J gene: TRBJ2-4
V gene: TRBV19
CDR3 protein: CASSIGGQNIQYF

J gene: TRBJ2-1
V gene: TRBV3-1/TRBV3-2
CDR3 protein: CASSDQDSFGYNEQFF

J gene: TRBJ2-3
V gene: TRBV7-9
CDR3 protein: CASTISGDLADTQYF

J gene: TRBJ1-1
V gene: TRBV15
CDR3 protein: CATSKGIRFEAFF

J gene: TRBJ1-1
V gene: TRBV7-9
CDR3 protein: CASSLGSITGNTEAFF

J gene: TRBJ1-1
V gene: TRBV10-1
CDR3 protein: CASSPAHNTEAFF

J gene: TRBJ1-6
V gene: TRBV14
CDR3 protein: CASSQEAGWNSPLHF

J gene: TRBJ1-2
V gene: TRBV2
CDR3 protein: CASSWGQGGYTF

J gene: TRBJ2-3
V gene: TRBV4-2
CDR3 protein: CASSQVRGGGATDTQYF

J gene: TRBJ1-2
V gene: TRBV28
CDR3 protein: CASSGTVGGYTF

J gene: TRBJ1-3
V gene: TRBV7-2
CDR3 protein: CASSLMGALTGNTIYF

J gene: TRBJ2-3
V gene: TRBV7-9
CDR3 protein: CASSLVSGAADTQYF

J gene: TRBJ1-2
V gene: TRBV6-1
CDR3 protein: CASSVSLRTDLNYGYTF

J gene: TRBJ2-7
V gene: TRBV28
CDR3 protein: CASSFVGTSSYEQYF

J gene: TRBJ2-4
V gene: TRBV5-1
CDR3 protein: CASSLGTQPLSKNIQYF

J gene: TRBJ2-7
V gene: TRBV15
CDR3 protein: CATSSGTGASYEQYF

J gene: TRBJ1-6
V gene: TRBV19
CDR3 protein: CASSWAGSSPLHF

J gene: TRBJ1-2
V gene: TRBV27
CDR3 protein: CASSSTSAGGGYTF

J gene: TRBJ1-4
V gene: TRBV4-1
CDR3 protein: CASSQVYGKLFF

J gene: TRBJ2-3
V gene: TRBV4-3
CDR3 protein: CASSQRAVDTQYF

J gene: TRBJ1-2
V gene: TRBV6-1
CDR3 protein: CASSESRAAGYTF

J gene: TRBJ1-6
V gene: TRBV7-2
CDR3 protein: CASRPIVSYNSPLHF

J gene: TRBJ1-1
V gene: TRBV24-1
CDR3 protein: CATSDPFSGHAHFNTEAFF

J gene: TRBJ2-7
V gene: TRBV4-1
CDR3 protein: CASSRRPGPSSYEQYF

J gene: TRBJ1-6
V gene: TRBV4-2
CDR3 protein: CASSQEGGGTLHF

J gene: TRBJ2-3
V gene: TRBV9
CDR3 protein: CASSGLAGGPADTQYF

J gene: TRBJ1-6
V gene: TRBV7-2
CDR3 protein: CASSLGNSPLHF

J gene: TRBJ2-7
V gene: TRBV2
CDR3 protein: CASDRGYEQYF

J gene: TRBJ1-3
V gene: TRBV7-2
CDR3 protein: CASSWGPGNTIYF

J gene: TRBJ2-5
V gene: TRBV2
CDR3 protein: CASSESSGGKETQYF

J gene: TRBJ2-5
V gene: TRBV7-3
CDR3 protein: CASSRGQSGGETQYF

J gene: TRBJ2-3
V gene: TRBV5-6
CDR3 protein: CASSLGSVSTDTQYF